Following are 25 T cell receptor beta chains from one sample sequenced in a study of OX40 agonist ivuxolimab in advanced cancers. TCRdb keeps only in-frame clones here, not all; method: immunoSEQ multiplex PCR. The profile covers around 100,000 clones, with 90% appearing a single time and roughly 0.15% taken by the ten largest. Source: CD4+ or CD8+ T cells sorted from blood, taken in a trial of the OX40 agonist ivuxolimab. These receptors all come from an adult with an advanced solid tumor such as melanoma, head and neck, liver or kidney cancer.

V gene TRBV5-1 combines with J gene TRBJ2-1; 12 nucleotides agree with TRBD2. V lost 4 bases to trimming and J lost 7 bases; unmatched junction nucleotides: 9. The germline V gene encodes CDR1 SGHRS and CDR2 YFSETQ. The CDR3 is made up of 16 amino acids. CDR3 amino acids: CASSLLTSGGYNEQFF. CDR3 nucleotides: TGCGCCAGCAGCCTCCTCACTAGCGGGGGGTATAATGAGCAGTTCTTC. Full variable domain (rest looked up from reference TRBV5-1 and TRBJ2-1): KAGVTQTPRYLIKTRGQQVTLSCSPISGHRSVSWYQQTPGQGLQFLFEYFSETQRNKGNFPGRFSGRQFSNSRSEMNVSTLELGDSALYLCASSLLTSGGYNEQFFGPGTRLTVL.

The chain recombines TRBV5-3 with TRBJ2-1; no clear D. TRBV5-3 is placed among ORFs of uncertain function. The CDR3 runs 13 residues. Trimming shortened V by 8 bases and J by 10 bases, and 19 bases separated the two germline ends. CDR3 residues: CASSKPGPEEQFF. For the CDR3, the DNA is TGTGCCAGCAGCAAGCCGGGTCCAGAGGAGCAGTTCTTC.

The J gene is TRBJ2-1, the V gene TRBV11-1, with 11 bases fitting TRBD2. Trimming cost V 3 bases and J 5 bases; bases outside gene matches: 9. The CDR3 covers 17 residues. Germline assignment: CDR1 SGHAT and CDR2 FQDESV (reference sequence). CDR3 amino acids: CASSFRLAGTLNNEQFF. The CDR3 coding sequence is TGTGCCAGCAGCTTTAGACTAGCGGGGACCCTGAACAATGAGCAGTTCTTC.

The chain is built from TRBV2 and TRBJ1-2; D unresolved. Trimming pared 5 bases from V and 5 bases from J, leaving 18 bases between. This CDR3 has 15 residues. Germline loops: CDR1 SNHLY, CDR2 FYNNEI. The chain's CDR3 is CASSYENGPLYGYTF. Here the CDR3 DNA reads TGTGCCAGCAGTTATGAGAACGGGCCCTTATATGGCTACACCTTC. The variable domain in full, completed from reference TRBV2 and TRBJ1-2, reads EPEVTQTPSHQVTQMGQEVILRCVPISNHLYFYWYRQILGQKVEFLVSFYNNEISEKSEIFDDQFSVERPDGSNFTLKIRSTKLEDSAMYFCASSYENGPLYGYTFGSGTRLTVV.

This chain joins TRBV15 and TRBJ2-1; weak D call: TRBD2 (5 bases). Germline V lookup: CDR1 LNHNV, CDR2 YYDKDF (reference sequence). CDR3 length: 15 amino acids. V lost 0 bases to trimming and J lost 6 bases, with 12 bases between them. CDR3 residues: CATSRETGLSNEQFF. The CDR3 DNA reads as TGTGCCACCAGCAGAGAAACGGGATTATCCAATGAGCAGTTCTTC.

The V call is TRBV5-4, the J call TRBJ2-5; TRBD1 matches at 10 bases. Trimming removed 4 bases from V and 5 bases from J; junction bases left unmatched: 8. Germline lookup yields CDR1 SGHNT and CDR2 YYREEE (reference sequence). The CDR3 runs to 15 residues. The CDR3, as DNA: TGTGCCAGCAGCGCGGGACAGGGGAGTTGGGAGACCCAGTACTTC. Protein sequence: CASSAGQGSWETQYF.

The genes are TRBV27 and TRBJ1-6; unclear D gene. Germline V CDR1 and CDR2: MNHEY, SMNVEV (reference sequence). The V end was cut by 0 bases, the J end by 8 bases, with 11 bases between. The CDR3 has 15 residues. CDR3 in amino acids: CASSLSSRTYSPLHF. CDR3 sequence (DNA): TGTGCCAGCAGTTTATCGTCCAGGACCTATTCACCCCTCCACTTT.

The chain employs TRBV4-1 and TRBJ2-5; possible D gene TRBD2, 5 bases. The CDR3 has 14 residues. Germline V gene data show CDR1 as MGHRA and CDR2 as YSYEKL. Trimming left V 1 base short and J 3 bases short, with 9 bases between. The DNA of the CDR3 is TGCGCCAGCAGCCAAGGATTGAGGGAAGAGACCCAGTACTTC. Translation gives CASSQGLREETQYF.

The gene calls are TRBV10-3 and TRBJ2-2; 7 nucleotides align to TRBD2. V was pared by 8 bases and J by 5 bases, with 5 bases of the junction left unmatched. CDR3 size: 13 residues. Germline V CDR1 and CDR2: ENHRY, SYGVKD. The CDR3 DNA reads TGTGCCATCGGGGGAGGGACGACCGGGGAGCTGTTTTTT. Its translation is CAIGGGTTGELFF.

The genes are TRBV2 and TRBJ2-3; D not certain. There are 12 residues in the CDR3. Germline CDR1 is SNHLY and CDR2 is FYNNEI. V lost 1 base and J lost 5, with 4 bases in between. CDR3 nucleotide sequence: TGTGCCAGCAGTGAAGGGGGAGATACGCAGTATTTT. As protein: CASSEGGDTQYF.

This clone was observed a single time. The chain carries TRBV5-1 and TRBJ2-7, with 10 bases identical to TRBD1. This CDR3 contains 15 residues. After removal of 4 bases from V and 0 bases from J, the junction contained 4 bases not matched to a gene. Germline CDR1 and CDR2: SGHRS and YFSETQ. DNA for the CDR3: TGCGCCAGCAGCCCGGGGACAGGGGCCTCCTACGAGCAGTACTTC. It codes for CASSPGTGASYEQYF.

This chain links TRBV6-1 with TRBJ2-7; tentative D call: TRBD1 (5 bases). Trimming removed 0 bases at V and 0 bases at J, with 15 bases between. The germline gives CDR1 MNHNS, CDR2 SASEGT. This CDR3 is built from 17 residues. This chain's CDR3 is CASSEAIHRQSSYEQYF. In DNA form, the CDR3 reads TGTGCCAGCAGTGAAGCGATCCACCGACAGAGCTCCTACGAGCAGTACTTC.

This rearrangement joins TRBV9 to TRBJ2-7, with TRBD2 identical over 9 bases. Germline trimming cut 0 bases from V and 6 bases from J; bases unmatched to any gene: 7. CDR1 and CDR2 from the germline V gene are SGDLS and YYNGEE. The CDR3 is 15 amino acids. The CDR3 coding sequence is TGTGCCAGCAGCGTAGAGGGTAGCGGGAGCAGCGAGCAGTACTTC. It is translated as CASSVEGSGSSEQYF.

This clone was observed a handful of times. The germline gene is not matched at one end of the junction; a read error may be the cause. This chain joins TRBV7-2 and TRBJ2-7, with TRBD1 as a possible D gene (6 bases). CDR3 length: 16 amino acids. Germline V lookup: CDR1 SGHTA, CDR2 FQGNSA. The CDR3 here is CASSLVGGTNSYEQYF. Here the CDR3 DNA reads TGTGCCAGCAGTTTAGTAGGGGGTACAAACTCCTACGAGCAGTACTTC.

The V call is TRBV5-1, the J call TRBJ2-3, with TRBD2 matching over 7 bases. Looked up from germline, CDR1 is SGHRS and CDR2 is YFSETQ. V lost 0 bases, J lost 5 bases, and 3 bases stayed unmatched. The CDR3 covers 14 residues. The CDR3 DNA is TGCGCCAGCAGCTTGGGGCTAGCGGTAGATACGCAGTATTTT. Encoded protein: CASSLGLAVDTQYF.

This chain links TRBV5-1 with TRBJ1-6; 7 nucleotides match TRBD1. Germline CDR1 reads SGHRS; CDR2 reads YFSETQ. The V gene end was trimmed by 0 bases and the J gene end by 5 bases; junction bases not matched to a gene: 2. This CDR3 is 15 amino acids long. CDR3 sequence: CASSLEGANNSPLHF. The CDR3 nucleotides read TGCGCCAGCAGCTTGGAGGGGGCAAATAATTCACCCCTCCACTTT. Looking up the rest from reference TRBV5-1 and TRBJ1-6 gives the full variable domain: KAGVTQTPRYLIKTRGQQVTLSCSPISGHRSVSWYQQTPGQGLQFLFEYFSETQRNKGNFPGRFSGRQFSNSRSEMNVSTLELGDSALYLCASSLEGANNSPLHFGNGTRLTVT.

In its sample, this clone was seen once. The V and J genes are TRBV11-1 and TRBJ2-5; TRBD2 is a possible D gene (5 bases). V dropped 5 bases and J dropped 5 bases, with 15 bases sitting between them. CDR1 and CDR2 from the germline V gene are SGHAT and FQDESV (reference sequence). The CDR3 covers 14 residues. CDR3 protein: CASSTRAPRETQYF. In nucleotides, the CDR3 is TGTGCCAGCAGCACGCGGGCCCCTCGGGAGACCCAGTACTTC.

V gene TRBV5-4 combines with J gene TRBJ2-5; perhaps TRBD1 as D (6 bases). Per the germline V gene, CDR1 is SGHNT and CDR2 is YYREEE (reference sequence). The CDR3 is made up of 15 amino acids. V lost 2 bases and J lost 1, with 12 bases in between. CDR3 region: CASSFVIQGQETQYF. The CDR3 DNA reads as TGTGCCAGCAGCTTCGTGATACAGGGCCAAGAGACCCAGTACTTC.

This clone was seen just once. In nucleotides, the CDR3 is TGTGCCAGCAGTCGTTCCGGGACAGTCTCCTACGAGCAGTACTTC. Translating gives CASSRSGTVSYEQYF. The rearrangement links TRBV27 to TRBJ2-7; 7 bases match TRBD1. Germline assignment: CDR1 MNHEY and CDR2 SMNVEV (reference sequence). Germline trimming cut 5 bases from V and 0 bases from J; bases unmatched to any gene: 7. The CDR3 extends over 15 amino acids.

The chain joins TRBV30 to TRBJ1-1; weak D call: TRBD1 (6 bases). Trimming removed 0 bases at V and 1 base at J, with 12 bases between. The CDR3 runs 15 residues. Germline lookup yields CDR1 GTSNPN and CDR2 SVGIG (reference sequence). The DNA of the CDR3 is TGTGCCTGGAGTGTCTGGGGGCAGGGGAACACTGAAGCTTTCTTT. Translated: CAWSVWGQGNTEAFF.

The rearrangement links TRBV14 to TRBJ2-5; possible D gene TRBD1, 5 bases. Germline-derived CDR1 and CDR2 are SGHDN and FVKESK. The CDR3 covers 15 residues. With 4 bases removed from V and 0 bases from J, the gap between germline ends came to 12 bases. CDR3: CASSRGSSYQETQYF. The CDR3 coding sequence is TGTGCCAGCAGCCGGGGCAGCTCCTACCAAGAGACCCAGTACTTC. Complete variable domain (other parts from reference TRBV14 and TRBJ2-5): EAGVTQFPSHSVIEKGQTVTLRCDPISGHDNLYWYRRVMGKEIKFLLHFVKESKQDESGMPNNRFLAERTGGTYSTLKVQPAELEDSGVYFCASSRGSSYQETQYFGPGTRLLVL.

The chain combines TRBV9 with TRBJ2-2; no clear D gene. Trimming pared 5 bases from V and 6 bases from J, leaving 11 bases between. The V gene's germline CDR1 is SGDLS and CDR2 YYNGEE. The CDR3 extends over 13 amino acids. CDR3 DNA sequence: TGTGCCAGCAGACCCGCCCTAGCCGGGGAGCTGTTTTTT. It translates to CASRPALAGELFF.

The chain employs TRBV2 and TRBJ1-5; the D gene is possibly TRBD1 (6 bases). Trimming took off 2 bases at V and 2 bases at J, with 16 bases between the two ends. Per germline, CDR1 SNHLY and CDR2 FYNNEI. There are 17 residues in the CDR3. The CDR3 loop is CASSERLGQFGNQPQHF. The CDR3, as DNA: TGTGCCAGCAGTGAAAGGCTTGGACAGTTCGGCAATCAGCCCCAGCATTTT.

V and J are TRBV6-1 and TRBJ2-1; D is unresolved. The CDR3 is 11 amino acids. V dropped 5 bases and J dropped 8 bases, with 7 bases sitting between them. CDR1 and CDR2 (germline): MNHNS, SASEGT. CDR3 bases: TGTGCCAGCAGTTACCCGGATGAGCAGTTCTTC. The encoded protein is CASSYPDEQFF.

The chain links TRBV19 to TRBJ1-1; no reliable D call. V was cut by 5 bases and J by 5 bases, with 12 bases left in between. The CDR3 runs 13 residues. Germline CDR1 is LNHDA and CDR2 is SQIVND (reference sequence). For the CDR3, the DNA is TGTGCCAGTAGTTCTCTTTGGGGAACTGAAGCTTTCTTT. Amino acids: CASSSLWGTEAFF.